This entry is about one T cell receptor beta chain. Antigen unknown. This record comes from a study of Ad26.COV2.S vaccination and SARS-CoV-2 variants. Study overall: Enrolled in COV1001, the donor was in the Ad26.COV2.S trial arm, which received the vaccine.

The study, taken as a whole, reports: People who got the vaccine or the placebo had similar non-spike TCR breadth. Vaccine recipients posted higher spike-specific TCR breadth than their placebo counterparts.

TCRdb's table, derived via immunoSEQ multiplex PCR, lists solely in-frame clones and lacks some. Here the sample spans under 500,000 clones, roughly 90% being singletons. The CDR3 is made up of 15 amino acids. CDR1 and CDR2 from the germline V gene are SGDLS and YYNGEE. The V and J ends lost 0 bases and 2 bases respectively, with 12 bases between them. Treatment of the sample: some 20 received Ad26.COV2.S at low or high dose, single or two shots; roughly 5 received placebo; per-sample allocation not given. Sampling was done on day 63 after the first vaccine or placebo injection. V gene TRBV9 combines with J gene TRBJ2-7, with D tentatively TRBD1 (6 bases). The origin of this receptor is a person between 18 and 65 years old who received the Ad26.COV2.S COVID-19 vaccine or a placebo. The specimen comprised peripheral blood, sampled in a trial of Ad26.COV2.S vaccine versus placebo. The DNA of the CDR3 is TGTGCCAGCAGCGTAGGGCAGGGGTATACCTACGAGCAGTACTTC. Translated, it gives CASSVGQGYTYEQYF.